This T cell receptor beta chain stems from a study of spatial heterogeneity in lung cancer. Study details: The study consistently detected more beta-chain than alpha-chain sequences.

TCR cDNA molecules each had a unique molecular identifier. TCRdb analysed the 5' RACE reads with MiXCR anew, one entry per CDR3 protein. The data contain about 23,000 distinct CDR3 sequences, around 5% of them seen just once; the ten biggest clones take up 4% to 6.5%. This clonotype was recorded many times. Time point given: sample taken at primary tumor resection. Material for sequencing was whole RNA from tumor, nontumor lung or frozen PBMC, left unsorted. Germline V gene sequence: CDR1 SGHTA, CDR2 FQGNSA. The CDR3 is 14 amino acids. V was pared by 1 base and J by 5 bases, with 9 bases between. Sequenced material: PBMCs, taken at surgery. This chain connects TRBV7-2 to TRBJ1-5; tentative D call: TRBD1 (6 bases). This TCR was sampled from a male donor with early-stage non-small cell lung cancer. CDR3 nucleotide sequence: TGTGCCAGCAGCTTAGATCAGGGGTATCAGCCCCAGCATTTT. Its protein is CASSLDQGYQPQHF.